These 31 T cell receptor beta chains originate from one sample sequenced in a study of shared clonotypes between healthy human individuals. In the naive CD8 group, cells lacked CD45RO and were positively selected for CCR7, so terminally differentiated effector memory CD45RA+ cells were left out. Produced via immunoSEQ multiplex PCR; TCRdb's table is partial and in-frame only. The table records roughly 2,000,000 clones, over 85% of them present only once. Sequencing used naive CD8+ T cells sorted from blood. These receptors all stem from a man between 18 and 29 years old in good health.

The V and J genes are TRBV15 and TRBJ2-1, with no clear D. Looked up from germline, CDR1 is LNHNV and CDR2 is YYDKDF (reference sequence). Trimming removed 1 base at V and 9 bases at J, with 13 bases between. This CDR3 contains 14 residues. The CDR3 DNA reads TGTGCCACCAGCAGAGTTCTGGTTAGCCGTGAGCAGTTCTTC. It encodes CATSRVLVSREQFF.

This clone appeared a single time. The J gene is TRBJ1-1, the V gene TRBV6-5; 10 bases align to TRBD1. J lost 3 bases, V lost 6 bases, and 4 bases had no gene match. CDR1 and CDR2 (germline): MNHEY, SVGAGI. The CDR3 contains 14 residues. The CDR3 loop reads CASSQTGGDTEAFF. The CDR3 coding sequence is TGTGCCAGCAGCCAGACAGGGGGCGACACTGAAGCTTTCTTT.

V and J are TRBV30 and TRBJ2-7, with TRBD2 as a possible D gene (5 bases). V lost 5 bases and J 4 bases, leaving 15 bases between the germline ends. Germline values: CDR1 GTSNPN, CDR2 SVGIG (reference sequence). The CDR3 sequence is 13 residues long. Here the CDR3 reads CAWLPGSGYEQYF. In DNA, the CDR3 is TGTGCCTGGTTACCGGGGTCTGGGTACGAGCAGTACTTC.

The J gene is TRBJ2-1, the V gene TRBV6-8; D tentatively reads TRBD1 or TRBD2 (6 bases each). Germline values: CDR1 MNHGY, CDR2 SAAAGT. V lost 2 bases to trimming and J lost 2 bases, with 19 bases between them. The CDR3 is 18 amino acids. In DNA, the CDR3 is TGTGCCAGCAGTTACAACCCGAAGGGGGAGGTCCCCTACAATGAGCAGTTCTTC. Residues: CASSYNPKGEVPYNEQFF.

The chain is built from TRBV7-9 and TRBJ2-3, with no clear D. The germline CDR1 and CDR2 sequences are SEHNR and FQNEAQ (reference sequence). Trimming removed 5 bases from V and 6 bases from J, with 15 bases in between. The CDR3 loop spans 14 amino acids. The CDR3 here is CASSEGLLGDTQYF. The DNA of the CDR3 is TGTGCCAGCAGCGAAGGGCTGCTAGGGGATACGCAGTATTTT.

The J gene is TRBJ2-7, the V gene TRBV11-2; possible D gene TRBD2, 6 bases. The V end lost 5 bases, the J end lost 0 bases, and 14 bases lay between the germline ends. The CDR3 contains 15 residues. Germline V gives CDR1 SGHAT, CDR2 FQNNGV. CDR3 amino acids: CASSPPGLSSYEQYF. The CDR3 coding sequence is TGTGCCAGCAGCCCCCCGGGACTGAGCTCCTACGAGCAGTACTTC.

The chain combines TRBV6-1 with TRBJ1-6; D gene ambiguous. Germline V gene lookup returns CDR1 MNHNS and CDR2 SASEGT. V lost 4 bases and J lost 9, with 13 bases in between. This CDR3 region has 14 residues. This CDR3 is CASSAGSPPSPLHF. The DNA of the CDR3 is TGTGCCAGCAGTGCCGGGAGTCCCCCTTCACCCCTCCACTTT.

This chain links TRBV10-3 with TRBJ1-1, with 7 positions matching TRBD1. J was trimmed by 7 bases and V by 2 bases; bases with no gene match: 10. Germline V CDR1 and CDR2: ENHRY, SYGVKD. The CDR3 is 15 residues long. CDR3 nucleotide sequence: TGTGCCATCAGTGAGCCATACCGGACAGGTTATGAAGCTTTCTTT. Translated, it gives CAISEPYRTGYEAFF.

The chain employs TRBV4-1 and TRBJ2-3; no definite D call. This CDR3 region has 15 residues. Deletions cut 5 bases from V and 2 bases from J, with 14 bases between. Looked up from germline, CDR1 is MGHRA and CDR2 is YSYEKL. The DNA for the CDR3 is TGCGCCAGCAGCACCCGAATACTAAACACAGATACGCAGTATTTT. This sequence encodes CASSTRILNTDTQYF.

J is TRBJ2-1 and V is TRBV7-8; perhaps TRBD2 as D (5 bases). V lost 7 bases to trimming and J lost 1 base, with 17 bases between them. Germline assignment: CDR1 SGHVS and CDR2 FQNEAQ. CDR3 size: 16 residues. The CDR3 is CASNPAGGWSYNEQFF. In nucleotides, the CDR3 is TGTGCCAGCAACCCGGCGGGCGGGTGGTCCTACAATGAGCAGTTCTTC.

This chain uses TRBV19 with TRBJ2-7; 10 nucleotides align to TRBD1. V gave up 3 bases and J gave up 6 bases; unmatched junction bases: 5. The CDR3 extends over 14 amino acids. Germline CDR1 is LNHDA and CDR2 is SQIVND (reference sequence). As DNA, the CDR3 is TGTGCCAGTAGTATGGGGACAGGGGCTTTCGAGCAGTACTTC. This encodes CASSMGTGAFEQYF.

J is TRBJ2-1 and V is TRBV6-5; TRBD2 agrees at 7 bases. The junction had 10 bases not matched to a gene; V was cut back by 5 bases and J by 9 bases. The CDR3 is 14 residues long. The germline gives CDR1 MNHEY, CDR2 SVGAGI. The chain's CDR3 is CASSGLVLRTEQFF. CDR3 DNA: TGTGCCAGCAGTGGACTAGTGCTTCGTACTGAGCAGTTCTTC.

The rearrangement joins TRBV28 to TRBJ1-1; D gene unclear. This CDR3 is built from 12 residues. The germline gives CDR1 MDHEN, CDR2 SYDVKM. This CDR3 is CVAGRTDTEAFF. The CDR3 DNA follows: TGTGTGGCCGGACGTACGGACACTGAAGCTTTCTTT.

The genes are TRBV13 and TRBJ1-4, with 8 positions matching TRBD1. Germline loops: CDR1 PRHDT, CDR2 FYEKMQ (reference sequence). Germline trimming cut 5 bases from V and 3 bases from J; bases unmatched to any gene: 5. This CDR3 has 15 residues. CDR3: CASSPQGAANEKLFF. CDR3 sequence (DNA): TGTGCCAGCAGCCCTCAGGGGGCGGCTAATGAAAAACTGTTTTTT.

The CDR3 nucleotides are TGTGCCAGCAGCTTTTTTTGGACAGGTGGCTACACCTTC. Translating it yields CASSFFWTGGYTF. The rearrangement uses TRBV12-1 and TRBJ1-2; the D call TRBD1 from the table was never checked on the DNA. TRBV12-1 is annotated as a pseudogene. This CDR3 contains 13 residues.

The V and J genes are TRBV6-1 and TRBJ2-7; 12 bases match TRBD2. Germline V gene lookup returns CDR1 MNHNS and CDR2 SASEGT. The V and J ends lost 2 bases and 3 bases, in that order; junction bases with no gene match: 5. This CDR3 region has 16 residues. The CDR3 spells CASSESLAGGVYEQYF. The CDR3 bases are TGTGCCAGCAGTGAATCTCTAGCGGGAGGGGTCTACGAGCAGTACTTC.

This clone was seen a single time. The CDR3 sequence: CASSYRGKISYEQYF. The CDR3 region has the DNA TGTGCCAGCAGTTACAGGGGCAAGATTTCCTACGAGCAGTACTTC. The chain links TRBV28 to TRBJ2-7, with 7 nucleotides matching TRBD1. With V trimmed by 4 bases and J by 1 base, 7 bases remained unmatched. The CDR3 is made up of 15 amino acids. Per the germline V gene, CDR1 is MDHEN and CDR2 is SYDVKM.

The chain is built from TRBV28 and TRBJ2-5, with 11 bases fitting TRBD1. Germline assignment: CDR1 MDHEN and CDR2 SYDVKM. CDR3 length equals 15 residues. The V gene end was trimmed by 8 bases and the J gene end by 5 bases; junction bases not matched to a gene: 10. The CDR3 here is CASGNGQGARETQYF. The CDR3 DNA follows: TGTGCCAGCGGCAACGGACAGGGGGCGAGGGAGACCCAGTACTTC.

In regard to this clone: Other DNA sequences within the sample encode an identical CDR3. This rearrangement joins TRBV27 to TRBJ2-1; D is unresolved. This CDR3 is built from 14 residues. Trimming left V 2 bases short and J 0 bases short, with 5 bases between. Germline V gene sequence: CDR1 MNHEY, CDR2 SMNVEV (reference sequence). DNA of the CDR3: TGTGCCAGCAGTTTAACTGGCTCCTACAATGAGCAGTTCTTC. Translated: CASSLTGSYNEQFF.

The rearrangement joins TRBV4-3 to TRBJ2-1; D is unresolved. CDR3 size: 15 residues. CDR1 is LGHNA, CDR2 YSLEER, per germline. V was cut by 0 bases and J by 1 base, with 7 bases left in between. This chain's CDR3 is CASSQDLISYNEQFF. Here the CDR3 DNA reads TGCGCCAGCAGCCAAGATCTAATTTCCTACAATGAGCAGTTCTTC.

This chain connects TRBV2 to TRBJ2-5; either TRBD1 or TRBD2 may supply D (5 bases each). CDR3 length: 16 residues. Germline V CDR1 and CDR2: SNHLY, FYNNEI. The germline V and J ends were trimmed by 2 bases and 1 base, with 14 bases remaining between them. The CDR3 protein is CASSETWGYSQETQYF. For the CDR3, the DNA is TGTGCCAGCAGTGAAACGTGGGGGTATAGCCAAGAGACCCAGTACTTC.

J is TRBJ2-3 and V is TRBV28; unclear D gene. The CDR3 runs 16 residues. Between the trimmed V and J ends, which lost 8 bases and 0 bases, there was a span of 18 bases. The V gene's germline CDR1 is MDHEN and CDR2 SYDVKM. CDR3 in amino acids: CASPIGSQGSTDTQYF. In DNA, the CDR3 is TGTGCCAGCCCCATCGGGTCCCAAGGGAGCACAGATACGCAGTATTTT.

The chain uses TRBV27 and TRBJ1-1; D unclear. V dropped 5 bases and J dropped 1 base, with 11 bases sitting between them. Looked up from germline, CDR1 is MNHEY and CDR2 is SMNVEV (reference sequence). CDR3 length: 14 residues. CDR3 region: CASSPDGRNTEAFF. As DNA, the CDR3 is TGTGCCAGCAGTCCGGACGGCCGGAACACTGAAGCTTTCTTT.

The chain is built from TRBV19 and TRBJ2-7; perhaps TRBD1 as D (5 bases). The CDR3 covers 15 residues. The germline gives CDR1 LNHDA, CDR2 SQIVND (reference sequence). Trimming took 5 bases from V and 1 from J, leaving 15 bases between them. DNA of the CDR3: TGTGCCAGTAGTTTCTCAGACAGTCTGTCCTACGAGCAGTACTTC. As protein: CASSFSDSLSYEQYF.

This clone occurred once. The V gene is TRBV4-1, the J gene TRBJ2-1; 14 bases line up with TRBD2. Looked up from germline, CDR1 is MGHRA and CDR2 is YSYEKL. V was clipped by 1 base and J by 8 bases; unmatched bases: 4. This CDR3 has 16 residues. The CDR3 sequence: CASSQVGLAGVDEQFF. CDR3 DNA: TGCGCCAGCAGCCAAGTGGGACTAGCGGGAGTGGATGAGCAGTTCTTC.

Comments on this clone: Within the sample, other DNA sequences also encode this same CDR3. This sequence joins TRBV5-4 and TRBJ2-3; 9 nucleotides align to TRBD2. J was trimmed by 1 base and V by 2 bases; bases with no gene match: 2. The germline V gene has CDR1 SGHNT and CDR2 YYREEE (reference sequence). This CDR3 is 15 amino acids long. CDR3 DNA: TGTGCCAGCAGCTTAGCGGGAGGCGGCACAGATACGCAGTATTTT. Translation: CASSLAGGGTDTQYF.

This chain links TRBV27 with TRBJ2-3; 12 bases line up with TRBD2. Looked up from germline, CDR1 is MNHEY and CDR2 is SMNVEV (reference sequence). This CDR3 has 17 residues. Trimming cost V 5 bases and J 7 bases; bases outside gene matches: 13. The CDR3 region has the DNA TGTGCCAGCAGTCCCGAACCGACTAGCGGGAGTACTAATACGCAGTATTTT. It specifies CASSPEPTSGSTNTQYF.

The CDR3 sequence: CASSLESGGSYEQYF. The CDR3 DNA sequence: TGTGCCAGCAGCTTAGAGTCAGGAGGCTCCTACGAGCAGTACTTC. The chain carries TRBV7-6 and TRBJ2-7; D may be TRBD2 (5 bases). V lost 1 base and J lost 0, with 10 bases in between. The CDR3 loop spans 15 amino acids. Germline V CDR1 and CDR2: SGHVS, FNYEAQ.

Here the CDR3 reads CASSEYVATYEQYF. DNA for the CDR3: TGTGCCAGCAGTGAATACGTAGCTACCTACGAGCAGTACTTC. The chain has TRBV6-1 and TRBJ2-7; D uncertain. The CDR3 length is 14 residues. Germline-derived CDR1 and CDR2 are MNHNS and SASEGT. The V and J ends lost 2 bases and 2 bases respectively, with 10 bases between them.

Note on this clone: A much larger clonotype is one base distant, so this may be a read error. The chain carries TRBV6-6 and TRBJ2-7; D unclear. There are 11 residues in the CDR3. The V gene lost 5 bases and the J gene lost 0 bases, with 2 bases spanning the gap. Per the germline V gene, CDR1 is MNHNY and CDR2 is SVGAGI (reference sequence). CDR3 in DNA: TGTGCCAGCAGTGTCTCCTACGAGCAGTACTTC. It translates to CASSVSYEQYF.

CDR3 sequence: CASSSIAGVGTDTQYF. In DNA form, the CDR3 reads TGTGCCAGCAGTTCCATAGCGGGAGTTGGCACAGATACGCAGTATTTT. The chain is built from TRBV27 and TRBJ2-3; 9 positions match TRBD2. The germline gives CDR1 MNHEY, CDR2 SMNVEV (reference sequence). CDR3 length equals 16 residues. Losses at the gene ends were 4 bases for V and 1 base for J; bases not matched to a gene: 6.